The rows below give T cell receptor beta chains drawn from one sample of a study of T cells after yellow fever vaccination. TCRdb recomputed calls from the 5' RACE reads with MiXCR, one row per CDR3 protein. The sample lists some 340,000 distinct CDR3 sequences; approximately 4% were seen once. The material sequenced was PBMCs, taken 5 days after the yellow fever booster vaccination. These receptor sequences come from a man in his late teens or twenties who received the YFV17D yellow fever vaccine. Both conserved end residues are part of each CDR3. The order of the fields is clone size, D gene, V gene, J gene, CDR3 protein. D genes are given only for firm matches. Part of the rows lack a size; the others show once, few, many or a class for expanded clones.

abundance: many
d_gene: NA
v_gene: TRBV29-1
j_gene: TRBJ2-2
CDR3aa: CSIGGPNTGELFF

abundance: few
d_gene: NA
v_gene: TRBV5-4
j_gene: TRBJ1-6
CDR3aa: CASSLDTAGGSPLHF

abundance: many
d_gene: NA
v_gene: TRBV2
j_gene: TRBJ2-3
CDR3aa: CASSTETPLTDTQYF

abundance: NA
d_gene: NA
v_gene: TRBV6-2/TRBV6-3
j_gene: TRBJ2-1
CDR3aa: CASSSGPDNEQFF

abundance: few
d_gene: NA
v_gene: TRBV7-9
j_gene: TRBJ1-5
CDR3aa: CASSPVRQPQHF

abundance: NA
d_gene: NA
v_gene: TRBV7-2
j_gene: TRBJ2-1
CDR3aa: CASSFAAGKYNEQFF

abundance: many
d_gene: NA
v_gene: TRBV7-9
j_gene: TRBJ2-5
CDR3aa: CASRQEETQYF

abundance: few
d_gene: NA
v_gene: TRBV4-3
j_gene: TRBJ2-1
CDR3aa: CASSQEAYNEQFF

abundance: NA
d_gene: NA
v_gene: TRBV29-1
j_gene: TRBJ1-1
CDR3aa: CSVESPDVAAFF

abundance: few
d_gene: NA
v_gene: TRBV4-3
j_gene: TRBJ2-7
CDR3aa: CASSQDRGRGDNEQYF

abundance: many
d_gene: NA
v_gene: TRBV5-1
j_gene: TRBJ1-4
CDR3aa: CASSAQYGTTNEKLFF

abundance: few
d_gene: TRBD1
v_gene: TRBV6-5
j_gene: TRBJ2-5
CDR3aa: CASSYPGTGDRETQYF

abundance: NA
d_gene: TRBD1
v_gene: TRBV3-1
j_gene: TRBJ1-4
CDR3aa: CASSHGRQGNEKLFF

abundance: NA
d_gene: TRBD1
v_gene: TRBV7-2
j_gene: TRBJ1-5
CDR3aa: CASSPSGDSPNQPQHF

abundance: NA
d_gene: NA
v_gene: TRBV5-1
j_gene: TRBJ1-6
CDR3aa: CASSLADRGPLYNSPLHF

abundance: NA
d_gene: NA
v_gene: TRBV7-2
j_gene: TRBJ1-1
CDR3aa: CASSLEYRYTEALF

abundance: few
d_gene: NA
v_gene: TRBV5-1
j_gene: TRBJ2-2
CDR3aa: CASSLGAGFSTGELFF

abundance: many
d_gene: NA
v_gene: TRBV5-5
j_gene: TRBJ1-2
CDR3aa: CASSGAGTWIYGYTF

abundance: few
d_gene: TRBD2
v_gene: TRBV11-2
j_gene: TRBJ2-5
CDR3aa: CASSPAPTSGGEETQYF

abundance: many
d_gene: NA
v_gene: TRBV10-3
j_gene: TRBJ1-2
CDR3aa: CAISGDGYGGYTF

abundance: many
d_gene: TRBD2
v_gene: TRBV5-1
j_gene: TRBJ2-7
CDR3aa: CASSGSGGPAEQYF

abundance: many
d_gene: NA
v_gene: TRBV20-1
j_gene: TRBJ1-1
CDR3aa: CSASISGLNTEAFF

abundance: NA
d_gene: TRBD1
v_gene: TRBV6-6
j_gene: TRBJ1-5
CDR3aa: CASSEWPGQGIQPQHF

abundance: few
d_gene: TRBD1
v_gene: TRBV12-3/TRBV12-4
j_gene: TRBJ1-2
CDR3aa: CASRDRGLPGYTF

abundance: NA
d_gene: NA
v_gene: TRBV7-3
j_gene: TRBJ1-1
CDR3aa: CASSPGGGLMNTEAFF

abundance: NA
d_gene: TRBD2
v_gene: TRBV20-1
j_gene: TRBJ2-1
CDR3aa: CSARDPATAGGPPDEQFF

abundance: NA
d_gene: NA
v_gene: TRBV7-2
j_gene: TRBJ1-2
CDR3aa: CASSDAQGPGYGYTF

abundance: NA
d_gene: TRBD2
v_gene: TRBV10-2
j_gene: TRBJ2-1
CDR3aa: CASRDPGLGNEQFF

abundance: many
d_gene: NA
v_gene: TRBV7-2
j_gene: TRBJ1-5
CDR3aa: CASSLMQGLLQPQHF

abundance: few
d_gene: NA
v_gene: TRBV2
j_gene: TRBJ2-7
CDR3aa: CASTSSGYEQYF

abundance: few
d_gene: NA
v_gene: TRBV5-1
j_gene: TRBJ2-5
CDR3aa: CASRMGQETQYF

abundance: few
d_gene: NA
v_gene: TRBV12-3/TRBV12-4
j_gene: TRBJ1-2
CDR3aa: CASKRGADGYTF

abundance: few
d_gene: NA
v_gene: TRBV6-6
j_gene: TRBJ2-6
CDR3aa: CASSYTDGANVLTF

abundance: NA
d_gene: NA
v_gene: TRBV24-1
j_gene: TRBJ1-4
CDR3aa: CATSDSSAISEKLFF

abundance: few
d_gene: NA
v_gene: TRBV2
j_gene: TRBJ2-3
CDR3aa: CASNSRGTDTQYF

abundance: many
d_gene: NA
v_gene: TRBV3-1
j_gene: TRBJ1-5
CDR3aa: CASSQVPGQPQHF

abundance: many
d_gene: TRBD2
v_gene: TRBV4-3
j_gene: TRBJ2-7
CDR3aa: CASSHGGGYEQYF

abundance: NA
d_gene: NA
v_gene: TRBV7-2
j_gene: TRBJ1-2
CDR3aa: CASSLGGSQVGGYTF

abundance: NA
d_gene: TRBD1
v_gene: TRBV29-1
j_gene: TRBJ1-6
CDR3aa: CSVKDRGANSPLHF

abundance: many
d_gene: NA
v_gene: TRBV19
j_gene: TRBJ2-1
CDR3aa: CASSIVAGVDNEQFF

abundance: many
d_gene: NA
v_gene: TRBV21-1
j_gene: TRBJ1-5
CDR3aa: CASSKKNGATGGSNQPQHF

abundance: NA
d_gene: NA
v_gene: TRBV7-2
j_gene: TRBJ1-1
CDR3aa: CASSSRWSATGTEAFF

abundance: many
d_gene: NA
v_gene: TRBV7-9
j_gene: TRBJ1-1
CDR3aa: CASSLNGNVAFF

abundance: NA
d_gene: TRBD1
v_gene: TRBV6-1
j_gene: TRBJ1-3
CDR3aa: CASSPRARDRVEYTICF

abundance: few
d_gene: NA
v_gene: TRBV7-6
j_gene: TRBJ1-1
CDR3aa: CASVRGEANTEAFF